This T cell receptor beta chain was identified in a study of OX40 agonist ivuxolimab in advanced cancers. For context, the study as a whole: The costimulatory receptor OX40 (CD134) was targeted by ivuxolimab, a fully human IgG2 agonistic monoclonal antibody. Intravenous ivuxolimab was administered to patients every 2 weeks at six dose levels: 0.01, 0.1, 0.3, 1.5, 3 and 10 mg/kg. Of the approximately 50 dose-escalation patients, hepatocellular carcinoma was present in around 20, melanoma in roughly 15, renal cell carcinoma in 9 and head and neck cancer in 9. The dose-escalation cohort was 82.7% male with a mean age of approximately 60 years, ranging from about 23 to 85. Prior anti-PD-1, anti-PD-L1 or anti-CTLA-4 therapy was permitted, and checkpoint inhibitors had been received by about two fifths of dose-escalation patients. Three dose-escalation patients achieved partial responses, one with hepatocellular carcinoma and two with cutaneous melanoma. The purpose of peripheral TCRbeta sequencing was to test whether ivuxolimab changed TCR sequence diversity and led to clonal T-cell expansion. The paper describes the monotherapy dose-escalation part (N ≈ 49 patients) of the phase I trial of ivuxolimab.

To sequence the TCRbeta CDR3 region, genomic DNA was isolated from the sorted cells. The immunoSEQ Assay was used for sequencing of TCRbeta CDR3 regions. TCRdb carries this immuneACCESS record with in-frame sequences only. Its versions omit some clonotypes, under half of them owing to an unresolved V gene in the studies checked, with the rest unexplained. Across this sample there are tens of thousands of clones, with roughly four fifths seen only once. More than 2% of the sample belongs to the ten largest clones. Patients with a history of autoimmune disease or receiving systemic immunosuppression were excluded from the trial. Peripheral blood for TCR sequencing was drawn from every dose cohort at baseline, at cycle 4 day 1 and at cycle 7 day 1. Samples were obtained from an open-label, multicenter, first-in-human phase I dose-escalation trial of ivuxolimab. Adults with locally advanced or metastatic head and neck squamous cell, hepatocellular, melanoma or renal cell carcinoma were enrolled in the trial. Before TCR sequencing, CD4+ T cells and CD8+ T cells from peripheral blood were sorted into separate populations.

The study at large found these results: The antigen specificity of the clonally expanded peripheral T cells was not determined. After ivuxolimab, CD8+ T cells had more expanded clones than CD4+ T cells on average. Partial responders in the 0.1-3.0 mg/kg groups had among the lowest normalized peripheral clonal expansion, especially among CD8+ T cells. Low levels of normalized T-cell clonal expansion were also seen in some patients who did not respond. At doses from 0.1 to 3.0 mg/kg, clonal expansion was seen in both CD4+ and CD8+ blood T cells between baseline and week 6.

As for this clone: Its target antigen remains unknown. No clone much larger than this one lies a single base away; base qualities are absent.

CDR1 is given as SGHTA and CDR2 as FQGNSA, both from the germline V gene. A distance of 13 bases separates the germline ends of V and J, which lose 1 base and 4 bases respectively. The CDR3 numbers 15 residues from cysteine through phenylalanine. CDR3 DNA is the only sequence kept; it has 45 bases, read in frame from the first base. This specimen was CD4+ or CD8+ T cells sorted from blood, taken in a trial of the OX40 agonist ivuxolimab. The chain is encoded by TRBV7-2 joined to TRBJ1-2, with a weak D call of TRBD1 (5 bases match). The TCR originated in an adult with an advanced solid tumor such as melanoma, head and neck, liver or kidney cancer. The nucleotides are TGTGCCAGCAGCTTAGGGACCGGGACGGGCTATGGCTACACCTTC. Its protein reads: CASSLGTGTGYGYTF.